This TCR beta chain was observed in a study of PD-L1 blockade in urothelial cancer. Study details: It was at some point between 2014 and 2015 that patients started atezolizumab at 1,200 mg intravenously every 3 weeks. Most of the 29 patients were men who had bladder-origin urothelial cancer. Researchers looked at the blood 3 weeks (second dose) and 6 weeks after treatment began.

Measured with immunoSEQ multiplex PCR; TCRdb has only the in-frame clones, and not every one. This table has some 110,000 clones, roughly 90% appearing once. This CDR3 has 14 amino acids. The germline V and J ends were trimmed by 2 bases and 2 bases, with 8 bases remaining between them. Germline CDR1 SGHRS, CDR2 YFSETQ. Time point indicated: peripheral blood 6 weeks after treatment start. Locally advanced or metastatic urothelial carcinoma affected the patients. The sequence was collected from a man aged 55 to 70 with urothelial cancer. Source: PBMCs, taken around atezolizumab (anti-PD-L1) treatment. The V gene is TRBV5-1, the J gene TRBJ2-1, with D uncertain. CDR3 sequence: CASSLRHPYNEQFF. The DNA of the CDR3 is TGCGCCAGCAGCTTAAGACATCCCTACAATGAGCAGTTCTTC.